The 13 T cell receptor beta chains presented below share a single source sample, sequenced in a study of CD8+ T cells in alopecia areata. Reverse transcription of extracted RNA yielded cDNA, which provided the sequencing template. TCRdb keeps only in-frame clones here, not all; method: immunoSEQ multiplex PCR. Here the sample spans more than 100,000 clones, 45% to 60% being singletons. The specimen was CD4+ T cells sorted from blood. The source is a human donor in good health.

The chain carries TRBV25-1 and TRBJ2-7; TRBD1 aligns across 9 bases. There are 14 residues in the CDR3. Germline V gene data show CDR1 as MGHDK and CDR2 as SYGVNS. The junction had 7 bases not matched to a gene; V was cut back by 10 bases and J by 0 bases. The CDR3 region is CAKKQGAGSYEQYF. Written as DNA, the CDR3 is TGTGCCAAGAAACAGGGGGCAGGCTCCTACGAGCAGTACTTC.

This clone turned up a few times. The genes are TRBV29-1 and TRBJ2-5, with TRBD2 identical over 9 bases. CDR1 and CDR2 from the germline V gene are SQVTM and ANQGSEA. V trimming: 7 bases; J trimming: 2 bases; junction bases outside the gene matches: 5. The CDR3 runs 13 residues. CDR3: CSGRLAEQETQYF. CDR3 sequence (DNA): TGCAGCGGTAGACTAGCGGAGCAAGAGACCCAGTACTTC. Based on the CDR3 plus reference TRBV29-1 and TRBJ2-5, the full variable domain is SAVISQKPSRDICQRGTSLTIQCQVDSQVTMMFWYRQQPGQSLTLIATANQGSEATYESGFVIDKFPISRPNLTFSTLTVSNMSPEDSSIYLCSGRLAEQETQYFGPGTRLLVL.

This clone is a singleton in its sample. The chain carries TRBV6-5 and TRBJ1-1; a possible D gene is TRBD1 (5 bases). CDR3 length: 14 amino acids. Germline V gene sequence: CDR1 MNHEY, CDR2 SVGAGI. V was trimmed by 8 bases and J by 1 base, leaving 14 bases between them. CDR3 in amino acids: CASLPPGGNTEAFF. CDR3 coding DNA: TGTGCCAGCCTCCCTCCGGGGGGGAACACTGAAGCTTTCTTT.

The gene calls are TRBV7-9 and TRBJ1-2; 8 nucleotides agree with TRBD1. Germline values: CDR1 SEHNR, CDR2 FQNEAQ (reference sequence). With 5 bases clipped from V and 13 bases from J, the junction kept 9 bases outside the gene matches. The CDR3 consists of 12 residues. CDR3: CASSQQQGGATF. CDR3 coding DNA: TGTGCCAGCAGCCAACAACAGGGGGGCGCCACCTTC. Full variable domain (missing parts from reference TRBV7-9 and TRBJ1-2): DTGVSQNPRHKITKRGQNVTFRCDPISEHNRLYWYRQTLGQGPEFLTYFQNEAQLEKSRLLSDRFSAERPKGSFSTLEIQRTEQGDSAMYLCASSQQQGGATFGSGTRLTVV.

The chain combines TRBV7-2 with TRBJ1-1, with a tentative D call TRBD1 (5 bases). Germline V lookup: CDR1 SGHTA, CDR2 FQGNSA. V gave up 0 bases and J gave up 8 bases, with 10 bases separating them. The CDR3 sequence is 13 residues long. CDR3 sequence: CASSLAGEREAFF. The CDR3 bases are TGTGCCAGCAGCTTAGCAGGGGAAAGAGAAGCTTTCTTT.

This clone was seen more than once but under ten times. The V gene is TRBV29-1, the J gene TRBJ1-2; TRBD1 is a possible D gene (6 bases). CDR3 length: 10 residues. From germline, CDR1 is SQVTM and CDR2 ANQGSEA. CDR3 region: CNSRGFGYTF. In DNA form, the CDR3 reads TGCAACTCGAGGGGGTTCGGCTACACCTTC.

J is TRBJ1-1 and V is TRBV4-3, with 9 positions matching TRBD1. V lost 0 bases, J lost 3 bases, and 5 bases stayed unmatched. CDR3 length equals 16 residues. CDR1 is LGHNA, CDR2 YSLEER, per germline. The CDR3: CASSQERDREHTEAFF. DNA for the CDR3: TGCGCCAGCAGCCAAGAAAGGGACAGGGAGCACACTGAAGCTTTCTTT.

The chain couples TRBV5-1 to TRBJ2-1; 8 nucleotides line up with TRBD1. Looked up from germline, CDR1 is SGHRS and CDR2 is YFSETQ. Trimming cost V 7 bases and J 9 bases; bases outside gene matches: 9. There are 13 residues in the CDR3. CDR3 protein: CASSVDREGEQFF. For the CDR3, the DNA is TGCGCCAGCTCCGTGGACAGGGAAGGTGAGCAGTTCTTC.

The V gene is TRBV6-5, the J gene TRBJ2-7, with D possibly being TRBD1 (5 bases). The CDR3 contains 16 residues. Germline V gene lookup returns CDR1 MNHEY and CDR2 SVGAGI. V was clipped by 0 bases and J by 2 bases, with 14 bases between them. The CDR3 spells CASSYSTATVTYEQYF. CDR3 in DNA: TGTGCCAGCAGTTACTCGACTGCGACAGTTACCTACGAGCAGTACTTC.

This clone has just a few counts. This chain connects TRBV7-3 to TRBJ2-7; 7 bases fit TRBD2. Germline CDR1 SGHTA, CDR2 FQGTGA. CDR3 length equals 13 residues. Germline trimming cut 2 bases from V and 7 bases from J; bases unmatched to any gene: 5. The CDR3, as DNA: TGTGCCAGCAGCTTAGAGGGCGGGGGTGAGCAGTACTTC. It is translated as CASSLEGGGEQYF.

V and J are TRBV5-6 and TRBJ2-3; TRBD2 matches 11 bases. Germline-derived CDR1 and CDR2 are SGHDT and YYEEEE. The CDR3 has 16 residues. V shed 2 bases and J 1 base; nucleotides not matched to a gene: 3. The CDR3 sequence: CASSFLLAGGTDTQYF. The CDR3, as DNA: TGTGCCAGCAGCTTCCTACTAGCGGGGGGCACAGATACGCAGTATTTT.

The genes are TRBV4-1 and TRBJ1-5, with TRBD1 as a possible D gene (6 bases). In germline, CDR1 is MGHRA, CDR2 YSYEKL. With 0 bases removed from V and 6 bases from J, the gap between germline ends came to 21 bases. This CDR3 spans 18 amino acids. For the CDR3, the DNA is TGCGCCAGCAGCCAAGATTGGCTGTGGGGGCAGGGGATTCAGCCCCAGCATTTT. It codes for CASSQDWLWGQGIQPQHF.

This clone was detected a few times. The V call is TRBV5-1, the J call TRBJ2-2, with 8 bases lining up with TRBD1. Germline loops: CDR1 SGHRS, CDR2 YFSETQ. This CDR3 has 15 amino acids. The trim removed 4 bases at V and 6 bases at J, leaving 8 bases unmatched. The CDR3 loop reads CASSVRTGGPGELFF. The CDR3, as DNA: TGCGCCAGCAGCGTCCGCACAGGGGGTCCCGGGGAGCTGTTTTTT. Using reference TRBV5-1 and TRBJ2-2 for the parts outside the CDR3, the full variable domain is KAGVTQTPRYLIKTRGQQVTLSCSPISGHRSVSWYQQTPGQGLQFLFEYFSETQRNKGNFPGRFSGRQFSNSRSEMNVSTLELGDSALYLCASSVRTGGPGELFFGEGSRLTVL.